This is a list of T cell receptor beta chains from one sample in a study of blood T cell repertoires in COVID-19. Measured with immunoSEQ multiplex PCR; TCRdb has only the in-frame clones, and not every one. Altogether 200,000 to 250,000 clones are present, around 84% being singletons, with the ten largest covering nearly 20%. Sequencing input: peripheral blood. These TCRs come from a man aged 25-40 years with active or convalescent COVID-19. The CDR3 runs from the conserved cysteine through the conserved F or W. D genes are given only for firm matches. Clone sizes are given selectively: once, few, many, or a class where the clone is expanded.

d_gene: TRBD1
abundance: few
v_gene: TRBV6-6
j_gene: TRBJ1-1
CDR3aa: CASSLQGWGIEAFF
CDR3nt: TGTGCCAGCAGCTTACAGGGGTGGGGAATTGAAGCTTTCTTT

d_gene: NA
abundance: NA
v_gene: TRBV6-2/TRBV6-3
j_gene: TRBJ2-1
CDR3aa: CASSYPEDRPYNEQFF
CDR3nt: TGTGCCAGCAGTTACCCAGAGGACAGACCCTACAATGAGCAGTTCTTC

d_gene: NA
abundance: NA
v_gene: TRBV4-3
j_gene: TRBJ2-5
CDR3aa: CASSQAEGVPQTQYF
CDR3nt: TGCGCCAGCAGCCAAGCCGAGGGAGTCCCTCAGACCCAGTACTTC

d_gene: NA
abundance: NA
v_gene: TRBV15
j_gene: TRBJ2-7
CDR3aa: CATSRDYLAYEQYF
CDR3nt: TGTGCCACCAGCAGAGATTACCTAGCGTACGAGCAGTACTTC

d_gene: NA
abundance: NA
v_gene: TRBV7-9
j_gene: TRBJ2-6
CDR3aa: CASSDTLANVLTF
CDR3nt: TGTGCCAGCAGCGACACACTGGCCAACGTCCTGACTTTC

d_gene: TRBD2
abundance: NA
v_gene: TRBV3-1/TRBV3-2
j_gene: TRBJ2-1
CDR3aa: CASRIAGSSYNEQFF
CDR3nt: TGTGCCAGCCGCATAGCGGGGAGCTCCTACAATGAGCAGTTCTTC

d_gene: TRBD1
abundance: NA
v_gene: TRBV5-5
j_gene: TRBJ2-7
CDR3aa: CASSLQGALYEQYF
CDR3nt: TGTGCCAGCAGCTTACAGGGGGCCCTCTACGAGCAGTACTTC

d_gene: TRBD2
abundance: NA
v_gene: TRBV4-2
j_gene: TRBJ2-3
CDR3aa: CASSQENLAGGPEDTQYF
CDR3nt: TGTGCCAGCAGCCAAGAAAATCTAGCGGGGGGGCCTGAAGATACGCAGTATTTT

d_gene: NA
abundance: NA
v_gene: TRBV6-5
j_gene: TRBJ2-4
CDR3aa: CASSNRNIQYF
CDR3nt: TGTGCCAGCAGTAACCGGAACATTCAGTACTTC

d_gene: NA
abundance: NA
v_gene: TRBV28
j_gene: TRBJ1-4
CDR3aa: CASSLVGRWEVELFF
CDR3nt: TGTGCCAGCAGTTTGGTCGGACGCTGGGAGGTAGAACTGTTTTTT

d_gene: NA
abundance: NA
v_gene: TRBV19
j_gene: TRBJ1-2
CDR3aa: CASRPILDRYGYTF
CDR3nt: TGTGCCAGTAGACCCATCCTAGACAGATATGGCTACACCTTC

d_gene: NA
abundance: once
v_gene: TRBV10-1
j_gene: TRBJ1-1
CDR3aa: CASKQALNTEAFF
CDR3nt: TGCGCCAGCAAGCAGGCGCTCAACACTGAAGCTTTCTTT

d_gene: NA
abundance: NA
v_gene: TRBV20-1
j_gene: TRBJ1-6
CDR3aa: CSASQLAHVAQSGNSPLHF
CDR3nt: TGCAGTGCTAGTCAGTTGGCCCACGTGGCGCAATCGGGGAATTCACCCCTCCACTTT

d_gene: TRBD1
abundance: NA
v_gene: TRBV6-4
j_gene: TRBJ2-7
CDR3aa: CASRVAGQGPSYEQYF
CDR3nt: TGTGCCAGCAGGGTGGCCGGACAGGGCCCTTCGTACGAGCAGTACTTC

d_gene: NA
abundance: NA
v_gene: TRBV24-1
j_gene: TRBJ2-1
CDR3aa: CAPPPRGTYNEQFF
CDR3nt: TGTGCCCCCCCGCCCCGGGGTACCTACAATGAGCAGTTCTTC

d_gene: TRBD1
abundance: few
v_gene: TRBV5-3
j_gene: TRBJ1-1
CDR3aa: CARSLEDRGETEAFF
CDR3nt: TGTGCCAGAAGCTTGGAGGACAGGGGTGAGACTGAAGCTTTCTTT

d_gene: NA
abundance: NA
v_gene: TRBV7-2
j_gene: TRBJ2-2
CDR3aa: CASSSLGWANTGELFF
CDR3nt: TGTGCCAGCAGCTCCCTCGGGTGGGCGAACACCGGGGAGCTGTTTTTT

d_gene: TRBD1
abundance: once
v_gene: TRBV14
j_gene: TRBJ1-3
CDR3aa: CASSPREGTAGNTIYF
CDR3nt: TGTGCCAGCAGCCCCCGGGAGGGGACAGCTGGAAACACCATATATTTT

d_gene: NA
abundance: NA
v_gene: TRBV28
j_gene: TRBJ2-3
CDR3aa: CASSLLHARGTDTQYF
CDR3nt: TGTGCCAGCAGTTTATTGCACGCGAGGGGCACAGATACGCAGTATTTT

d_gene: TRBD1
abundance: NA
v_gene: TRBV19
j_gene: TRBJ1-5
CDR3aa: CASSIGTGTSNQPQHF
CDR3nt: TGTGCCAGTAGTATTGGGACAGGGACTAGCAATCAGCCCCAGCATTTT

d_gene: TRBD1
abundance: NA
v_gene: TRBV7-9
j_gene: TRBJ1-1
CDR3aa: CASSPRDREVGTEAFF
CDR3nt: TGTGCCAGCAGCCCGAGGGACAGGGAAGTGGGTACTGAAGCTTTCTTT

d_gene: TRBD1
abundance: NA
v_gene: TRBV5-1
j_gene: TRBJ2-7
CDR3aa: CASSLRATGAEQYF
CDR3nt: TGCGCCAGCAGCTTGCGGGCTACAGGGGCCGAGCAGTACTTC

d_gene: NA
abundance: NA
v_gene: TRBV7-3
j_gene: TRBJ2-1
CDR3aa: CASSSGSYNEQFF
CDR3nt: TGTGCCAGCAGCTCGGGCTCCTACAATGAGCAGTTCTTC

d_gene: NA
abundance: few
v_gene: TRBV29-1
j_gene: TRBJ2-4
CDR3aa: CSVIKPEGAKNIQYF
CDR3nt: TGCAGCGTTATTAAGCCCGAGGGCGCCAAAAACATTCAGTACTTC

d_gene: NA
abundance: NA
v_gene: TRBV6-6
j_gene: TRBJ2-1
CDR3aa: CASSTGSGEQFF
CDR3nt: TGTGCCAGCAGTACCGGGTCGGGTGAGCAGTTCTTC

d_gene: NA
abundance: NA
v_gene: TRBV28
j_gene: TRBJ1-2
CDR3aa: CASSRPGLQGYTF
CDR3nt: TGTGCCAGCAGTCGCCCGGGGTTGCAAGGCTACACCTTC

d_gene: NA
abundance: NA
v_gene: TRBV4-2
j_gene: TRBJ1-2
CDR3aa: CASSLEEGRVNYGYTF
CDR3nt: TGTGCCAGCAGCCTCGAAGAGGGGAGGGTAAACTATGGCTACACCTTC

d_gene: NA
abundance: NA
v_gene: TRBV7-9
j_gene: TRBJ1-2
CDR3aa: CASSFTGSGGYTF
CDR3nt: TGTGCCAGCAGTTTTACAGGCTCCGGTGGCTACACCTTC

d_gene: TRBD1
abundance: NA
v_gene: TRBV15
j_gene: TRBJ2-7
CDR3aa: CATSRDVGQGSYEQYF
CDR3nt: TGTGCCACCAGCAGAGATGTAGGACAGGGCTCCTACGAGCAGTACTTC

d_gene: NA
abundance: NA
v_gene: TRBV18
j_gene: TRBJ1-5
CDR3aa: CASSPQGNNQPQHF
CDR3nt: TGTGCCAGCTCACCACAGGGGAACAATCAGCCCCAGCATTTT

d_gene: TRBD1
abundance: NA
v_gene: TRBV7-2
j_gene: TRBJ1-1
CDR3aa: CASSLGWTGLMNTEAFF
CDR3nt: TGTGCCAGCAGCTTAGGGTGGACAGGGCTAATGAACACTGAAGCTTTCTTT

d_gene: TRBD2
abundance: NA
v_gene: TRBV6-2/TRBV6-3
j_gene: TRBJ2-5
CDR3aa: CASSRRLAGETQYF
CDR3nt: TGTGCCAGCAGCCGACGACTAGCCGGAGAGACCCAGTACTTC

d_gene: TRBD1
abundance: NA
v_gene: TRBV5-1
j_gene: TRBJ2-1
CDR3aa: CASSSLTGIKDNEQFF
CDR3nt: TGCGCCAGCAGCTCCCTGACAGGGATTAAGGACAATGAGCAGTTCTTC

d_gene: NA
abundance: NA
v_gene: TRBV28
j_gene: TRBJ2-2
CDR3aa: CASRVGTYTTRGGELFF
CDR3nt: TGTGCCAGCAGGGTGGGGACTTACACAACCCGGGGCGGGGAGCTGTTTTTT